The sequence of this T cell receptor beta chain was determined in a study of beta chain features in type 1 diabetes. Whole-study results and caveats: Type 1 diabetes patients had moderately but significantly shorter TCRB CDR3s in all four CD4+ subsets.

What was sequenced were expressed TCRB transcripts, since all of the isolated RNA had been reverse transcribed. About 3.6 million reads were obtained on average from naive, central memory and regulatory T cell samples. Sequencing was performed with immunoSEQ multiplex PCR; in TCRdb, only in-frame clones are kept and a portion is missing. The sample contains some 200,000 clones, roughly 16% of which appear only once. CDR1 and CDR2 from the germline V gene are KGHSH and LQKENI. This CDR3 comprises 14 residues. V was clipped by 3 bases and J by 7 bases, with 13 bases between them. This clone was seen a handful of times. What it binds is unknown.

V usage is TRBV18 and J usage is TRBJ2-1, with D uncertain. This sequence originates from a man aged 25-40 years with type 1 diabetes. Material for sequencing was naive CD4+ T cells from blood. CDR3 nucleotide sequence: TGTGCCAGCTCACCGGCGGCGGTTGGGAATGAGCAGTTCTTC. Its protein product is CASSPAAVGNEQFF.